The clone carrying this TCR beta chain was found a few times. Its specificity is unknown. The entry originates in a study of CD8 T cells in ankylosing spondylitis. Study results and caveats: Fewer than ten highly homologous variants made up a TCR beta motif, and this motif appeared characteristic of ankylosing spondylitis blood.

This CDR3 spans 15 amino acids. With V trimmed by 0 bases and J by 8 bases, 3 bases remained unmatched. Germline CDR1 and CDR2: MNHEY and SVGAGI. By quantitative 5'-RACE with molecular barcodes, the TCR beta libraries were made. TCRdb analysed the 5' RACE reads with MiXCR anew, one entry per CDR3 protein. The table records 110,000 to 150,000 distinct CDR3 sequences, roughly 8% of them present only once. This clonotype originated in a male donor with ankylosing spondylitis. Material: synovial fluid, either unsorted or a sorted T cell fraction (not recorded which). The V call is TRBV6-5, the J call TRBJ1-6; 8 positions match TRBD1. CDR3 region: CASSYSGQGDSPLHF. The CDR3 DNA reads as TGTGCCAGCAGTTACTCCGGACAGGGAGATTCACCCCTCCACTTT.